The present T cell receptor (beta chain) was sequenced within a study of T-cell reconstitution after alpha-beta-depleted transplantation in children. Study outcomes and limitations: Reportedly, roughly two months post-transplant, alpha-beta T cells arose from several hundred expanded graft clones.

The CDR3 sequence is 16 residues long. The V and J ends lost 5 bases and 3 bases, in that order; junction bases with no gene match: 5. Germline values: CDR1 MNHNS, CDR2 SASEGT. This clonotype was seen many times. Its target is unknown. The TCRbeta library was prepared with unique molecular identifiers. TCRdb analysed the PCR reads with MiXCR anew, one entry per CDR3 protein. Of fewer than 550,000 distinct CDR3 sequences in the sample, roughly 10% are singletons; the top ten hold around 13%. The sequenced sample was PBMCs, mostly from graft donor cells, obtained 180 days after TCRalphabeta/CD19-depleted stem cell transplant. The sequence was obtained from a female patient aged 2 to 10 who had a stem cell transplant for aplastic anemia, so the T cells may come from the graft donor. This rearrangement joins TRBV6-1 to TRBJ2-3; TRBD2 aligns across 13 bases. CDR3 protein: CASSPGLAGVTDTQYF. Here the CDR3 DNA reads TGTGCCAGCAGTCCCGGACTAGCGGGAGTGACAGATACGCAGTATTTT.